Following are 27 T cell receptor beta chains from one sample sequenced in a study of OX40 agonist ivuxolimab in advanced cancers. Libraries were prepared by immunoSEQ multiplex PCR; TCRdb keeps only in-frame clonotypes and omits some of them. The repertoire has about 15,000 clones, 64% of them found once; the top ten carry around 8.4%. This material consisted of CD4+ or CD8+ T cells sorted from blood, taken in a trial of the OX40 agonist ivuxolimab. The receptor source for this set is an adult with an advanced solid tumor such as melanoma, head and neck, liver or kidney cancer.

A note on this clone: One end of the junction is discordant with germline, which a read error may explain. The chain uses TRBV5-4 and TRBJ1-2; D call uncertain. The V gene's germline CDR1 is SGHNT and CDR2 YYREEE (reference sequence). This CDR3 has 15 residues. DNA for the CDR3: TGCGCCAGCAGCCAGTCTTTGCCTACTAACTATGGCTACACCTTC. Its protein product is CASSQSLPTNYGYTF.

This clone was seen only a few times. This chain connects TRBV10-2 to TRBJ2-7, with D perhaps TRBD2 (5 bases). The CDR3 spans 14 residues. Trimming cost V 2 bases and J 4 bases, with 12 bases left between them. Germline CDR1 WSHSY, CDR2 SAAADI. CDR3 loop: CASSEVSGDYEQYF. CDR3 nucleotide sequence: TGCGCCAGCAGTGAGGTCTCCGGGGATTACGAGCAGTACTTC.

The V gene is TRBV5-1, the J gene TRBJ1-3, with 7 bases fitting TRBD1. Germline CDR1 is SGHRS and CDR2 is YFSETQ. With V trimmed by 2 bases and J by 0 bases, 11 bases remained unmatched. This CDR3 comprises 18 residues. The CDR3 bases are TGCGCCAGCAGCTTTGGGCCACAGGGGTTTTCCTCTGGAAACACCATATATTTT. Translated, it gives CASSFGPQGFSSGNTIYF.

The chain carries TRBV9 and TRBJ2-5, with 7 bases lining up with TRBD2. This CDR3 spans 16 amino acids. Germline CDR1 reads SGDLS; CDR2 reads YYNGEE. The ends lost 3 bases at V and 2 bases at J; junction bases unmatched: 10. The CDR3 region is CASSGSVGGIQETQYF. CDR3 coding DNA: TGTGCCAGCAGCGGCTCGGTCGGGGGGATTCAAGAGACCCAGTACTTC.

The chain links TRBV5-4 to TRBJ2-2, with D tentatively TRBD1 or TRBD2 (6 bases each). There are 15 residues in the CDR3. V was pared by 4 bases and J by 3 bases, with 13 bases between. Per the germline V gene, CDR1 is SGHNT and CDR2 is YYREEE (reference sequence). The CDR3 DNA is TGTGCCAGCAGCCCCCTCGGGGGCGACACCGGGGAGCTGTTTTTT. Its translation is CASSPLGGDTGELFF. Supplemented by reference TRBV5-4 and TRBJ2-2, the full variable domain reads ETGVTQSPTHLIKTRGQQVTLRCSSQSGHNTVSWYQQALGQGPQFIFQYYREEENGRGNFPPRFSGLQFPNYSSELNVNALELDDSALYLCASSPLGGDTGELFFGEGSRLTVL.

The CDR3 coding sequence is TGTGCCAGCAGTGAACATTTAGGGACAGGGAGAGATCGGGAGCAGTACTTC. Its protein product is CASSEHLGTGRDREQYF. The J gene is TRBJ2-7, the V gene TRBV2; TRBD1 agrees at 9 bases. The V segment lost 2 bases and the J segment 7 bases; nucleotides outside the gene matches: 15. CDR1 and CDR2 (germline): SNHLY, FYNNEI. The CDR3 length is 17 residues.

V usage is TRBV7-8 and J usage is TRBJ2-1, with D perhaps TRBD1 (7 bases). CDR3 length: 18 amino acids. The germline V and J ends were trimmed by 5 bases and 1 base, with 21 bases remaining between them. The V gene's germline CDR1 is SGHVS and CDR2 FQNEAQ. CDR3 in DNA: TGTGCCAGCAGCGCCCGAAGGGTACAGGGGAGGTCCTACAATGAGCAGTTCTTC. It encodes CASSARRVQGRSYNEQFF. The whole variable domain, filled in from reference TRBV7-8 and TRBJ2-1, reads GAGVSQSPRYKVAKRGQDVALRCDPISGHVSLFWYQQALGQGPEFLTYFQNEAQLDKSGLPSDRFFAERPEGSVSTLKIQRTQQEDSAVYLCASSARRVQGRSYNEQFFGPGTRLTVL.

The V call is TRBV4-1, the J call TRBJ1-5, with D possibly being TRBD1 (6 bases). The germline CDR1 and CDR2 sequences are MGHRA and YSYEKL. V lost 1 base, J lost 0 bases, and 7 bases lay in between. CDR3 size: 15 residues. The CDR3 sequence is CASSQGTVSNQPQHF. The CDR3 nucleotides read TGCGCCAGCAGCCAAGGGACAGTTAGCAATCAGCCCCAGCATTTT.

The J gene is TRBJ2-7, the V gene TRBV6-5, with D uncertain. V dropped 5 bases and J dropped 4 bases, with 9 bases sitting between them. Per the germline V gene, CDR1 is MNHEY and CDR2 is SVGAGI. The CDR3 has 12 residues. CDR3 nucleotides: TGTGCCAGCAGTGAAGGGTTTTACGAGCAGTACTTC. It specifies CASSEGFYEQYF.

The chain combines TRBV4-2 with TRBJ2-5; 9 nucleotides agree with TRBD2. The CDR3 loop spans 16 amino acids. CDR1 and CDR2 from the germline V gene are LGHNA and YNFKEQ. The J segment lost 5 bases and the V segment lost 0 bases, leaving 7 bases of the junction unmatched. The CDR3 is CASSQEMMRGGETQYF. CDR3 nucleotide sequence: TGTGCCAGCAGCCAAGAGATGATGCGGGGGGGCGAGACCCAGTACTTC.

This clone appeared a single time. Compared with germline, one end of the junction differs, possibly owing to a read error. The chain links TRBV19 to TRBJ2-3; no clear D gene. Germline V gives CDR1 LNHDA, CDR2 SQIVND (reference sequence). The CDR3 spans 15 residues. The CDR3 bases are TGTGTCAGTAGCACCCTTGTGGATCCAACAGATACGCAGTATTTT. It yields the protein CVSSTLVDPTDTQYF.

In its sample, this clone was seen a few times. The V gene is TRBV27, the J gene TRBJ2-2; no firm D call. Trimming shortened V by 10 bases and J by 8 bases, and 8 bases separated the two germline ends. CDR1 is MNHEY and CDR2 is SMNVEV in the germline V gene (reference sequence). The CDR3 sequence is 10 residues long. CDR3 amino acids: CATWAGELFF. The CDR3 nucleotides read TGTGCCACCTGGGCGGGGGAGCTGTTTTTT.

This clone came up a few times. CDR3 nucleotides: TGTGCCAGCAGCCCGGGGACAGGGGGAAAACTGTTTTTT. It is translated as CASSPGTGGKLFF. This chain joins TRBV5-3 and TRBJ1-4, with TRBD1 matching over 11 bases. TRBV5-3 falls under the ORF class, with uncertain function. Trimming removed 8 bases from V and 10 bases from J; junction bases left unmatched: 7. The CDR3 has 13 residues.

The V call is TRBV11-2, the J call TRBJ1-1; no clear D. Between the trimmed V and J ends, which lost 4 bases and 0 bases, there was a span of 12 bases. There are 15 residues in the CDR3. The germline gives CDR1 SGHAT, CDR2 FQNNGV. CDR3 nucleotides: TGTGCCAGCAGCTCAGAACTCGGACTGAACACTGAAGCTTTCTTT. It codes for CASSSELGLNTEAFF.

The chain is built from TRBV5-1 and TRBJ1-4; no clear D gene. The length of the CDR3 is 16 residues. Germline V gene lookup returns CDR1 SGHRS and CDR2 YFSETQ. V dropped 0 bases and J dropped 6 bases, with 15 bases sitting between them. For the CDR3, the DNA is TGCGCCAGCAGCTTGGGGCAGGCCGGTCGTGATGAAAAACTGTTTTTT. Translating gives CASSLGQAGRDEKLFF.

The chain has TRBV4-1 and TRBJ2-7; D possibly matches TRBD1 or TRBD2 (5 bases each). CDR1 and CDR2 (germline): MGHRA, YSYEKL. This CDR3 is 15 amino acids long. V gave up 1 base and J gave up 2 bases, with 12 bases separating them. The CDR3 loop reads CASSQGVGATYEQYF. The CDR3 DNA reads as TGCGCCAGCAGCCAAGGTGTCGGGGCAACCTACGAGCAGTACTTC.

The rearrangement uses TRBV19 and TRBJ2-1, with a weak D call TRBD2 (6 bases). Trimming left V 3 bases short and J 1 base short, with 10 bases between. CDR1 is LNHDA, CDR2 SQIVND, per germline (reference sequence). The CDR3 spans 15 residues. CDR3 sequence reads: CASSILAESYNEQFF. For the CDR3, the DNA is TGTGCCAGTAGTATTTTAGCGGAGTCCTACAATGAGCAGTTCTTC.

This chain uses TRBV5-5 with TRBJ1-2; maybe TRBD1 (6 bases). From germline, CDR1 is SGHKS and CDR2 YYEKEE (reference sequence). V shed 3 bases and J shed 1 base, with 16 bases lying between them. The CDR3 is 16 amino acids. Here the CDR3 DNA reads TGTGCCAGCAGCTCCCATGTAGGGGGAATTAACTATGGCTACACCTTC. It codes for CASSSHVGGINYGYTF.

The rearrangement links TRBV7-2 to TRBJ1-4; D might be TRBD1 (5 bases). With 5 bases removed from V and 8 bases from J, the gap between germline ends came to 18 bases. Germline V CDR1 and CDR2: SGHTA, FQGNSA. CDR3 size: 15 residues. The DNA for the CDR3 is TGTGCCAGCAGCCGCGGGACCTCCGAGGGCGAAAAACTGTTTTTT. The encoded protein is CASSRGTSEGEKLFF. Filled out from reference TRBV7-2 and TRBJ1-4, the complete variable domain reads GAGVSQSPSNKVTEKGKDVELRCDPISGHTALYWYRQSLGQGLEFLIYFQGNSAPDKSGLPSDRFSAERTGGSVSTLTIQRTQQEDSAVYLCASSRGTSEGEKLFFGSGTQLSVL.

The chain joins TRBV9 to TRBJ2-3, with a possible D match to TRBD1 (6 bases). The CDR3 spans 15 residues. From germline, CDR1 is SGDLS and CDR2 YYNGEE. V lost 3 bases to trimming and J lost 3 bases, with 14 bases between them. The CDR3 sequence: CASSGSPDRTDTQYF. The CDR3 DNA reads TGTGCCAGCAGCGGAAGTCCGGACAGAACAGATACGCAGTATTTT.

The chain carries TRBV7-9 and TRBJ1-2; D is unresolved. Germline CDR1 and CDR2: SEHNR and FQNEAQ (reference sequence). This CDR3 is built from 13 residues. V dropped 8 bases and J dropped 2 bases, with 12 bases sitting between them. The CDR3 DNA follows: TGTGCCAGCGCGGGGAGGAAAAACTATGGCTACACCTTC. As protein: CASAGRKNYGYTF.

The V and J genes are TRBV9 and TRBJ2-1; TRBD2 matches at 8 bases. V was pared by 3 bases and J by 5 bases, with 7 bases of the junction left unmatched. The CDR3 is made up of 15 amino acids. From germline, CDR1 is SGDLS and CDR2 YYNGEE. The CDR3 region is CASSAGGDPNNEQFF. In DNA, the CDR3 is TGTGCCAGCAGCGCCGGGGGGGACCCAAACAATGAGCAGTTCTTC.

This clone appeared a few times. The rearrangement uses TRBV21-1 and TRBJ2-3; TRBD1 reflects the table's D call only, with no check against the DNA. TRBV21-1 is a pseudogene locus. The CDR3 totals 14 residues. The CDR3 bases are TGTGCCAGCAGCAAAGACAGGGGAACAGATACGCAGTATTTT. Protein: CASSKDRGTDTQYF.

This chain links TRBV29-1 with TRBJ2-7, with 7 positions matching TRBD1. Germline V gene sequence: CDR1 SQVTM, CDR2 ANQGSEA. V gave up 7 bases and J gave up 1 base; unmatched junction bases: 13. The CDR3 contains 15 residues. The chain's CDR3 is CSATIGQDISYEQYF. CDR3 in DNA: TGCAGCGCCACAATCGGACAGGATATATCCTACGAGCAGTACTTC.

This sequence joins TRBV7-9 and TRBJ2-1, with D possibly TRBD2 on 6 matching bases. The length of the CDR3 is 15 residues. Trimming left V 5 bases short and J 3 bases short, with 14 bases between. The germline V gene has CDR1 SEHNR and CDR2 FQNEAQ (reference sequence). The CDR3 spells CASSPRDGGYNEQFF. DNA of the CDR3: TGTGCCAGCAGCCCCCGGGACGGGGGCTACAATGAGCAGTTCTTC.

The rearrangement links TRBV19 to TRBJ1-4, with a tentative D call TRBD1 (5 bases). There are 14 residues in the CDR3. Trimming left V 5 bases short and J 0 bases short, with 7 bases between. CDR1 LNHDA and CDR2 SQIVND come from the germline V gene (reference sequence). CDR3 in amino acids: CASSGDATNEKLFF. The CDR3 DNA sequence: TGTGCCAGTAGTGGGGACGCAACTAATGAAAAACTGTTTTTT.

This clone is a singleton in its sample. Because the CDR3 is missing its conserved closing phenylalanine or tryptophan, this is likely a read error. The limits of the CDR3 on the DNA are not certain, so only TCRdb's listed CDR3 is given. The CDR3 loop reads CASSKGITA. The chain is built from TRBV21-1 and TRBJ2-7; TRBD1, the D gene given by the table, was not confirmed from the DNA. TRBV21-1 is flagged as a pseudogene. The CDR3 is 9 residues long, ends included.